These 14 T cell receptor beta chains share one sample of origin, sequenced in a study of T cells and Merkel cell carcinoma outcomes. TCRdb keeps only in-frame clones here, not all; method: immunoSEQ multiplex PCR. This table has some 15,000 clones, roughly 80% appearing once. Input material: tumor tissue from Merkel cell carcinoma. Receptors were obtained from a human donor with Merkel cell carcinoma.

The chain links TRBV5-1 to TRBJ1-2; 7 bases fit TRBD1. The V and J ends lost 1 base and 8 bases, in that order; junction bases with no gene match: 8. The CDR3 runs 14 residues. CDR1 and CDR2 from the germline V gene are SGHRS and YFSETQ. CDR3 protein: CASSLLFRGGGYTF. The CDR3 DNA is TGCGCCAGCAGCTTGTTGTTCAGAGGGGGCGGCTACACCTTC.

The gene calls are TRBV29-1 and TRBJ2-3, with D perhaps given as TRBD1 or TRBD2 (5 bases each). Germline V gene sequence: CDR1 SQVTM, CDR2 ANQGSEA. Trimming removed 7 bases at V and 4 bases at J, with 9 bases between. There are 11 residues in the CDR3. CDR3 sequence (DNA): TGCAGCGCCCGGGGCTCAGATACGCAGTATTTT. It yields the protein CSARGSDTQYF.

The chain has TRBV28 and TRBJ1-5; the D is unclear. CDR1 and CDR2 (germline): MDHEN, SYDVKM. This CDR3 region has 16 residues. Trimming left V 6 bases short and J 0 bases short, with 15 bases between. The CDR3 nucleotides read TGTGCCAGCAGCGTAACCACAGAGATTAGCAATCAGCCCCAGCATTTT. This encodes CASSVTTEISNQPQHF.

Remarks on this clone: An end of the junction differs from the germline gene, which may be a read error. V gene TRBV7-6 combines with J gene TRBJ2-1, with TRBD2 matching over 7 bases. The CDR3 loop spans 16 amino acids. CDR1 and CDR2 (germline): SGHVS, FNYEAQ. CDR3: CASSYTSEVSYNKQFF. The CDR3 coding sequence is TGTGCCAGCAGCTACACTAGCGAAGTCTCCTACAATAAGCAGTTCTTC.

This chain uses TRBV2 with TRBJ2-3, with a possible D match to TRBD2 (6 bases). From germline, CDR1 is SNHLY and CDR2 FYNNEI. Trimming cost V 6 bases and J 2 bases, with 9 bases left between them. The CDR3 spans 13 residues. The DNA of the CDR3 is TGTGCCAGCAGGGAACTAGCCACAGATACGCAGTATTTT. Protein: CASRELATDTQYF.

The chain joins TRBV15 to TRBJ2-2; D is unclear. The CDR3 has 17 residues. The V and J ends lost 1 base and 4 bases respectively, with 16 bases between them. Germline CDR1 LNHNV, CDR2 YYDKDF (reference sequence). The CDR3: CATSRGPRALSTGELFF. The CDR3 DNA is TGTGCCACCAGCAGAGGACCCCGGGCCCTATCCACCGGGGAGCTGTTTTTT.

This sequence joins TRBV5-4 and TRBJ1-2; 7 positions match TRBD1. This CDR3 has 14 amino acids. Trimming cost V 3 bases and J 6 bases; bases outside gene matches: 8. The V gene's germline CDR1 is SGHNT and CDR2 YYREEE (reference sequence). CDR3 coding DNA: TGTGCCAGCAGCTCAGATGAGGGGGCGAATGGCTACACCTTC. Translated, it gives CASSSDEGANGYTF.

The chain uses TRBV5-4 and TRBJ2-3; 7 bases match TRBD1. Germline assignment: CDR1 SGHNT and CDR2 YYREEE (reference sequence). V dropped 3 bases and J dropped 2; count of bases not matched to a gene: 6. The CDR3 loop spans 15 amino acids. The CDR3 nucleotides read TGTGCCAGCAGCTCGGGACAGCCCTACACAGATACGCAGTATTTT. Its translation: CASSSGQPYTDTQYF.

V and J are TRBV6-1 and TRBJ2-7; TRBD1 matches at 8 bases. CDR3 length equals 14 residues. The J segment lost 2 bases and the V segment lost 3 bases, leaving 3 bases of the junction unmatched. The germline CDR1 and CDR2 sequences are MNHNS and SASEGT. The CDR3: CASSDTGGPYEQYF. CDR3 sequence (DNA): TGTGCCAGCAGTGATACAGGGGGGCCCTACGAGCAGTACTTC.

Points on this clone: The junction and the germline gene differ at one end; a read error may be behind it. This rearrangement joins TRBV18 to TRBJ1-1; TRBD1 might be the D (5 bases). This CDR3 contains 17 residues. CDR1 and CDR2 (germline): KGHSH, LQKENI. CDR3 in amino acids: CASSPPSVQAGVTEACF. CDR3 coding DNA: TGTGCCAGCTCACCACCGAGTGTACAGGCGGGGGTCACTGAAGCTTGCTTT.

The CDR3 coding sequence is TGTGCCAGCAGCTTGTATGGGACAGGGGTCGATGAGCAGTTCTTC. Its translation: CASSLYGTGVDEQFF. This chain joins TRBV7-2 and TRBJ2-1; TRBD1 matches 10 bases. Trimming cost V 3 bases and J 8 bases; bases outside gene matches: 7. The CDR3 loop spans 15 amino acids. CDR1 and CDR2 from the germline V gene are SGHTA and FQGNSA.

The CDR3 nucleotides are TGTGCCACCAGCCACCAGGACACCTTGGGGAATGAGCAGTTCTTC. Translating it yields CATSHQDTLGNEQFF. J is TRBJ2-1 and V is TRBV15, with D possibly being TRBD1 (5 bases). With 5 bases removed from V and 7 bases from J, the gap between germline ends came to 18 bases. Germline CDR1 is LNHNV and CDR2 is YYDKDF (reference sequence). CDR3 length: 15 amino acids.

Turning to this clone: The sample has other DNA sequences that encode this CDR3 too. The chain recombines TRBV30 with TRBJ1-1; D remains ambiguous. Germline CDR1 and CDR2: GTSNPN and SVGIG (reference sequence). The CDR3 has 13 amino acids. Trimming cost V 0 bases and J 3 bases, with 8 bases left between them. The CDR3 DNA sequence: TGTGCCTGGAGTGTACAATCAGACACTGAAGCTTTCTTT. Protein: CAWSVQSDTEAFF. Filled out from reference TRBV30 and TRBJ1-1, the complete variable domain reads SQTIHQWPATLVQPVGSPLSLECTVEGTSNPNLYWYRQAAGRGLQLLFYSVGIGQISSEVPQNLSASRPQDRQFILSSKKLLLSDSGFYLCAWSVQSDTEAFFGQGTRLTVV.

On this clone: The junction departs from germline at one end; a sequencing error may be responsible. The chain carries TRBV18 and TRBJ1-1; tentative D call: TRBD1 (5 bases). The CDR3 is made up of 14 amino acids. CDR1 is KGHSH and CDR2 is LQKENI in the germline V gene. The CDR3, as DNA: TGTGCCAGCTTACCAGACCCGCGGGGGACTGAAGCTTTCTTT. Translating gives CASLPDPRGTEAFF.